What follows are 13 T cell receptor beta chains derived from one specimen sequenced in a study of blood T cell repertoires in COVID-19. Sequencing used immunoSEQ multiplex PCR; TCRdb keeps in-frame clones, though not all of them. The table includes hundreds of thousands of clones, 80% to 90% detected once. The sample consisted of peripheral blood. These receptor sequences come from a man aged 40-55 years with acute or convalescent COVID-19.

CDR3 region: CSVVRAGSYEQYF. Written as DNA, the CDR3 is TGCAGCGTAGTTAGAGCGGGGAGCTACGAGCAGTACTTC. The chain uses TRBV29-1 and TRBJ2-7; the match to TRBD2 covers 7 bases. The germline V gene encodes CDR1 SQVTM and CDR2 ANQGSEA. The CDR3 sequence is 13 residues long. With 6 bases clipped from V and 3 bases from J, the junction kept 8 bases outside the gene matches.

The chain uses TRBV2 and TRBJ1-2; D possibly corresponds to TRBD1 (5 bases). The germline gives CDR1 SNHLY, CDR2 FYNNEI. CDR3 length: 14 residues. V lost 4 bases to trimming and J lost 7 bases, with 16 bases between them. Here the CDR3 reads CASSGGVGGGGYTF. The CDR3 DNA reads TGTGCCAGCAGTGGCGGCGTGGGGGGTGGTGGCTACACCTTC.

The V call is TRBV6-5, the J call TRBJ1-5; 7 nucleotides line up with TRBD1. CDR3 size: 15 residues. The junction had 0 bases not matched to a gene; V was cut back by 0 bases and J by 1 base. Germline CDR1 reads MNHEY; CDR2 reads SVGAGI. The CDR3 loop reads CASSYSGQSNQPQHF. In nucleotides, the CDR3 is TGTGCCAGCAGTTACTCGGGACAGAGCAATCAGCCCCAGCATTTT.

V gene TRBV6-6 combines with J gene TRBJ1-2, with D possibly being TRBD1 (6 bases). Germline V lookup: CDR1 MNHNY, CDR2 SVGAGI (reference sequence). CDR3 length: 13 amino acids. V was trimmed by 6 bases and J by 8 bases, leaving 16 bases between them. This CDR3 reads CASSSTGTEGYTF. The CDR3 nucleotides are TGTGCCAGCAGCTCGACAGGAACGGAAGGCTACACCTTC.

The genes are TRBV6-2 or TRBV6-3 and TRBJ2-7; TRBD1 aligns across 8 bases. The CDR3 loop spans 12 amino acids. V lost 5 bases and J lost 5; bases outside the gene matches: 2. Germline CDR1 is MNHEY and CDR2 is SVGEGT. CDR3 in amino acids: CASSRQGNEQYF. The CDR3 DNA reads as TGTGCCAGCAGTCGACAGGGGAACGAGCAGTACTTC.

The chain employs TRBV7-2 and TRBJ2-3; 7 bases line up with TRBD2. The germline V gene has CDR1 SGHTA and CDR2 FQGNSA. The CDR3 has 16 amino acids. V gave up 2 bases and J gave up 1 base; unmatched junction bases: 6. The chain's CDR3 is CASSLSSGARTDTQYF. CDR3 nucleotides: TGTGCCAGCAGCTTATCGAGCGGGGCACGCACAGATACGCAGTATTTT.

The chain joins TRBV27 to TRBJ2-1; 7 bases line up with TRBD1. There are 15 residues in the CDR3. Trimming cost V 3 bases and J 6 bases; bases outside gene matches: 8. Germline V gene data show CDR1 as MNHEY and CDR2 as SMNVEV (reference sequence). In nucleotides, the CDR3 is TGTGCCAGCAGTTTGGTAGGGGGCGCGTCCAATGAGCAGTTCTTC. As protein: CASSLVGGASNEQFF.

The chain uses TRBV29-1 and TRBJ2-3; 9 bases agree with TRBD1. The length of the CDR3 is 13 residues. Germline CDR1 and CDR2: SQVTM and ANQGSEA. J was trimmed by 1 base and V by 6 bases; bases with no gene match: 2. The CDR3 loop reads CSVRQGGTDTQYF. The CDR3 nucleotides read TGCAGCGTCCGACAGGGGGGCACAGATACGCAGTATTTT.

This CDR3 reads CASSLVAAVTGNTIYF. The DNA of the CDR3 is TGTGCCAGCAGCCTCGTAGCTGCGGTTACTGGAAACACCATATATTTT. The chain combines TRBV28 with TRBJ1-3; D gene uncertain. Trimming removed 6 bases from V and 2 bases from J, with 17 bases in between. The CDR3 consists of 16 residues. CDR1 is MDHEN and CDR2 is SYDVKM in the germline V gene. The whole variable domain, remainder taken from reference TRBV28 and TRBJ1-3, is DVKVTQSSRYLVKRTGEKVFLECVQDMDHENMFWYRQDPGLGLRLIYFSYDVKMKEKGDIPEGYSVSREKKERFSLILESASTNQTSMYLCASSLVAAVTGNTIYFGEGSWLTVV.

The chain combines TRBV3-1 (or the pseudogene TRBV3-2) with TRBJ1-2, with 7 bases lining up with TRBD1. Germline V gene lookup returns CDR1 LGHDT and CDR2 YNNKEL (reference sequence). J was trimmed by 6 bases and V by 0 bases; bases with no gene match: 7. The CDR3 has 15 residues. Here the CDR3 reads CASSQDRSGGNGYTF. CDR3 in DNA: TGTGCCAGCAGCCAAGATCGGTCAGGGGGAAATGGCTACACCTTC.

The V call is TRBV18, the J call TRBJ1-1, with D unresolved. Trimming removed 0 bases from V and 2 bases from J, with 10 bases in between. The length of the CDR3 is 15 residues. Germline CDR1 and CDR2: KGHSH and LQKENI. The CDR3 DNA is TGTGCCAGCTCACCACCATATGAGGCAAACACTGAAGCTTTCTTT. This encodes CASSPPYEANTEAFF.

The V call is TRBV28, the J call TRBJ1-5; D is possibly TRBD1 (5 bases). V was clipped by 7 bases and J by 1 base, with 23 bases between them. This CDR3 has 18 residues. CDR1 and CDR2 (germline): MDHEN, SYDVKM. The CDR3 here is CASTRPGAGKGSNQPQHF. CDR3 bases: TGTGCCAGCACCAGACCTGGGGCAGGGAAGGGAAGCAATCAGCCCCAGCATTTT. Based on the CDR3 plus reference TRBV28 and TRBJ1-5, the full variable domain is DVKVTQSSRYLVKRTGEKVFLECVQDMDHENMFWYRQDPGLGLRLIYFSYDVKMKEKGDIPEGYSVSREKKERFSLILESASTNQTSMYLCASTRPGAGKGSNQPQHFGDGTRLSIL.

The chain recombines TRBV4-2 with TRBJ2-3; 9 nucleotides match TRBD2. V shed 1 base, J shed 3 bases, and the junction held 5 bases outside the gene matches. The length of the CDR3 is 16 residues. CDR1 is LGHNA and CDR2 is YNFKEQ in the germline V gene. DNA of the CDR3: TGTGCCAGCAGCCAAGTGCGGGGGGGCACGACAGATACGCAGTATTTT. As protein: CASSQVRGGTTDTQYF.